The sequence of this T cell receptor beta chain was determined in a study of blood T cell repertoires in COVID-19. Looking at the study overall: Acute and convalescent COVID-19 specimens originated in the United States, Italy and Spain. The analysed material was cDNA or gDNA that came from T cells, B-cell-depleted T cells, or PBMCs.

Under the authors' procedure: The assay estimated nucleated cells by amplifying reference gene primers. This table comes from immunoSEQ multiplex PCR, and its TCRdb copy is limited to in-frame clones, with some not included. V and J calls plus clone size are reproduced from that table; the DNA served to infer D and trimming. Here the sample spans around 280,000 clones, approximately 86% being singletons. V was clipped by 5 bases and J by 7 bases; unmatched bases: 5. Germline V gene lookup returns CDR1 SNHLY and CDR2 FYNNEI. The CDR3 consists of 14 residues. Details on this clone: Other DNA variants within this sample encode the same CDR3.

This rearrangement joins TRBV2 to TRBJ1-5; 10 bases are shared with TRBD1. The material sequenced was peripheral blood. This clonotype was obtained from an older man with acute or convalescent COVID-19. Here the CDR3 DNA reads TGTGCCAGCAGTTTAGGACAGGGGGGCCAGCCCCAGCATTTT. Translated, it gives CASSLGQGGQPQHF.